The following is a T cell receptor beta chain sequence with its context. Its antigen is currently unknown. This entry comes from a study of blood T cells in healthy people across ages. Trimming at V came to 6 bases and at J to 5 bases, leaving 19 bases not matched to a gene. Germline values: CDR1 DFQATT, CDR2 SNEGSKA (reference sequence). The CDR3 length is 17 residues. Study-level points and caveats: Comparison with aged donors showed that long-lived donors had more naive CD4+ cells and higher diversity.

The authors ran a second PCR of roughly 6 to 12 cycles using a sample-barcoded 5' primer and a J-beta primer mix. Each single sample gave us at least 2.5 million CDR3-containing paired-end reads. TCRdb recomputed calls from the 5' RACE reads with MiXCR, one row per CDR3 protein. The sample includes hundreds of thousands of distinct CDR3 sequences, 20% to 25% seen only once; the top ten take approximately 20%. This sequence joins TRBV20-1 and TRBJ2-3; 8 bases align to TRBD1. Sequencing input: blood. This clonotype originated in a man between 65 and 79 years old in good health. For the CDR3, the DNA is TGCAGTGCGGAAGGGGTGACAGGGGCAATTAGGCGAGATACGCAGTATTTT. It specifies CSAEGVTGAIRRDTQYF.